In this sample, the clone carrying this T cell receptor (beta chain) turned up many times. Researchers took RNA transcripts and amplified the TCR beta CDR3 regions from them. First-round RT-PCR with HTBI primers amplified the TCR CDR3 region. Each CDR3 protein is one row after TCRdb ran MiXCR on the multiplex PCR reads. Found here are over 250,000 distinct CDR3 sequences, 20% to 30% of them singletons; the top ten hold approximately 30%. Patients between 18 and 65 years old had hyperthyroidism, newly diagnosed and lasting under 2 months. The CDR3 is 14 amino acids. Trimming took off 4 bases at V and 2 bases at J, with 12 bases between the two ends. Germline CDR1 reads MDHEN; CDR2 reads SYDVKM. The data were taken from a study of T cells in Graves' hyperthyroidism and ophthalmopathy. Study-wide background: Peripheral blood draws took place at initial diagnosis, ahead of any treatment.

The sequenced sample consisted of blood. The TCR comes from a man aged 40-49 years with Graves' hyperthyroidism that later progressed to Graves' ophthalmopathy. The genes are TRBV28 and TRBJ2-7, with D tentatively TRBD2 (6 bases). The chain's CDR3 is CASSSTGSAYEQYF. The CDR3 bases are TGTGCCAGCAGTTCTACCGGGAGCGCCTACGAGCAGTACTTC.